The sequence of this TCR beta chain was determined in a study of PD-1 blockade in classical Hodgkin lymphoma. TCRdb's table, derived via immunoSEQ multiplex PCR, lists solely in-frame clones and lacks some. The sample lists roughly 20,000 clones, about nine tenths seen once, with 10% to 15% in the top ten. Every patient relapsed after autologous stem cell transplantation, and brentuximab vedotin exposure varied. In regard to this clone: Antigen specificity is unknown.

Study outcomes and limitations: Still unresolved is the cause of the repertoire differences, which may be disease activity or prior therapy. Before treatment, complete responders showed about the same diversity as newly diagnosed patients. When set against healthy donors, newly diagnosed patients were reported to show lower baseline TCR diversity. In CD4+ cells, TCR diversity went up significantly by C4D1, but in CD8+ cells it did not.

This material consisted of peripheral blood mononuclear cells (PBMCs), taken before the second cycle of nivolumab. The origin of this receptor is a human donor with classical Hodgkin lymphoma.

CDR3 bases: TGCGCCAGCAGCTCAGGGACAGGGGGCTGGTACGAGCAGTACTTC. Its protein is CASSSGTGGWYEQYF. The chain links TRBV5-1 to TRBJ2-7; 12 bases align to TRBD1. V trimming: 3 bases; J trimming: 4 bases; junction bases outside the gene matches: 5. Germline loops: CDR1 SGHRS, CDR2 YFSETQ. The CDR3 sequence is 15 residues long.